Listed below are T cell receptor beta chains from one sample, sequenced in a study of blood T cell repertoires in COVID-19. TCRdb keeps only in-frame clones here, not all; method: immunoSEQ multiplex PCR. The sample records around 230,000 clones, roughly 79% being singletons. Sequencing input: PBMCs or T cells enriched from blood (not recorded which). These receptors were taken from a man aged 35 to 55 who had recovered from COVID-19. CDR3s include the opening cysteine and the closing phenylalanine or tryptophan. A D gene is named only where the DNA matches it firmly. A clone size is listed for some rows: how often the clone was seen (once, few, many), or a class if it is expanded.

>TRBJ1-6|.|TRBV7-2|TRBD1
TGTGCCAGCAGCTATACAGGGGGGGGAGGAGCACCCCTCCACTTT
CASSYTGGGGAPLHF
>TRBJ1-2|.|TRBV14|.
TGTGCCAGCAGCCGGACAACAGCTAACTATGGCTACACCTTC
CASSRTTANYGYTF
>TRBJ1-5|.|TRBV15|TRBD1
TGTGCCACCAGCACCTGGACAGGTCAGAGGCAGCCCCAGCATTTT
CATSTWTGQRQPQHF
>TRBJ1-3|.|TRBV10-3|.
TGTGCCGTCCAGGGATCGAGCTCTGGAAACACCATATATTTT
CAVQGSSSGNTIYF
>TRBJ2-3|.|TRBV30|.
TGTGCCTGGCAGTTCACAGATACGCAGTATTTT
CAWQFTDTQYF
>TRBJ1-3|.|TRBV5-1|.
TGCGCCAGCAGCCCCACACCCCGGGGCTCTGGAAACACCATATATTTT
CASSPTPRGSGNTIYF
>TRBJ2-2|.|TRBV4-1|.
TGCGCCAGCAGCCAAAAAGGGGTTGCGAACACCGGGGAGCTGTTTTTT
CASSQKGVANTGELFF
>TRBJ2-1|.|TRBV6-2/TRBV6-3|TRBD2
TGTGCCAGCAGTCGCGGGGGACCCTACAATGAGCAGTTCTTC
CASSRGGPYNEQFF
>TRBJ2-7|once|TRBV27|TRBD1
TGTGCCAGCAGACCTACAGGGGCCTACGAGCAGTACTTC
CASRPTGAYEQYF
>TRBJ1-2|.|TRBV5-6|.
TGTGCCAGCAGCTTGTCTGGAAGGGGACTATTAAACTATGGCTACACCTTC
CASSLSGRGLLNYGYTF